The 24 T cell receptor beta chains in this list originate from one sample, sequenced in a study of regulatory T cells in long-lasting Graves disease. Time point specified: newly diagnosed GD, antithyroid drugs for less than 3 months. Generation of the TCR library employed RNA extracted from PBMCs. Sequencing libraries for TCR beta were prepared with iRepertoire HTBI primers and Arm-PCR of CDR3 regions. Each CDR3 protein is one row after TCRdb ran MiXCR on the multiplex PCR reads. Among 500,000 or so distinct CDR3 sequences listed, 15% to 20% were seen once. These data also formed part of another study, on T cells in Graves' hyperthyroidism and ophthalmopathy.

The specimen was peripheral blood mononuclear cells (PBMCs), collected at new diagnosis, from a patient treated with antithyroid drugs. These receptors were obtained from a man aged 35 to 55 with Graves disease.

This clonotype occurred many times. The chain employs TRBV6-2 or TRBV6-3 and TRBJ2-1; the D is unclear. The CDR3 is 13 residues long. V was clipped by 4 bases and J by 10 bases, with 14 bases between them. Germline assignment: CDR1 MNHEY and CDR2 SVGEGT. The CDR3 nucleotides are TGTGCCAGCAGTTCCCCACTGGACCGCGAGCAGTTCTTC. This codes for CASSSPLDREQFF.

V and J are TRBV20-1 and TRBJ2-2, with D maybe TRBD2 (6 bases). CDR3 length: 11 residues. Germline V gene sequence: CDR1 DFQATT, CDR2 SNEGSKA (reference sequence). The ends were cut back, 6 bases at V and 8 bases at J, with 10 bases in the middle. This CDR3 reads CSAGRGGELFF. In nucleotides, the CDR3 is TGCAGTGCCGGACGGGGGGGGGAGCTGTTTTTT.

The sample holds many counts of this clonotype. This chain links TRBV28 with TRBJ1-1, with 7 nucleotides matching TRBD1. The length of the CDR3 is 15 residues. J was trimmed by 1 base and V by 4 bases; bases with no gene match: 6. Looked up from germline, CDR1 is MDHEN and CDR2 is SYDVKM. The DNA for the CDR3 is TGTGCCAGCAGTTGGAGGGGGCTTCGGAACACTGAAGCTTTCTTT. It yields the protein CASSWRGLRNTEAFF.

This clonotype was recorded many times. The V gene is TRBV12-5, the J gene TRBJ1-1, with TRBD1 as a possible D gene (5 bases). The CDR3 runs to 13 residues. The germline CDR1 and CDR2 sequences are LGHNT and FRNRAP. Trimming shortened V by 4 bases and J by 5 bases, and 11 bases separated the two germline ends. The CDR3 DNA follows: TGTGCTAGTGGTTCCGGAAGGGGTACTGAAGCTTTCTTT. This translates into CASGSGRGTEAFF.

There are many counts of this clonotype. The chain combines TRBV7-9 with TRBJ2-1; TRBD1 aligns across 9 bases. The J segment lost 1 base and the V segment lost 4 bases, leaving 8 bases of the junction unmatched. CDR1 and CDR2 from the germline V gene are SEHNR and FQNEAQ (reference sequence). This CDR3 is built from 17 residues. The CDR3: CASSSTKQGASYNEQFF. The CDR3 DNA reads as TGTGCCAGCAGCTCCACCAAACAGGGGGCTTCCTACAATGAGCAGTTCTTC.

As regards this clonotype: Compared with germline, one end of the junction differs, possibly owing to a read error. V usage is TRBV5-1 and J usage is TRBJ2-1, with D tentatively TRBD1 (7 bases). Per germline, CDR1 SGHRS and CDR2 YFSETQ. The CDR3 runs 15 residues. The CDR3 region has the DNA TGTGCCAGCAGCGTAGGCACAGGGGAGGTCGATGAGCAGTTCTTC. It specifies CASSVGTGEVDEQFF.

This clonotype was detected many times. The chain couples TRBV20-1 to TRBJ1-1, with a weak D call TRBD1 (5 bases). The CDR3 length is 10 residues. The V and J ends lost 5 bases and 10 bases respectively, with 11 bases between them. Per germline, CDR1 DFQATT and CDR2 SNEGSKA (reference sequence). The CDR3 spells CSAPDQGAFF. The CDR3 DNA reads TGCAGTGCTCCGGATCAGGGAGCTTTCTTT.

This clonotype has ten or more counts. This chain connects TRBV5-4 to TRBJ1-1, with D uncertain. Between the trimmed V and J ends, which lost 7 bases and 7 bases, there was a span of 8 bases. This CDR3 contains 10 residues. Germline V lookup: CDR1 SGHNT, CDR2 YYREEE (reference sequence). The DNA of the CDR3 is TGTGCCAGCGGACGGGATGAAGCTTTCTTT. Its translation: CASGRDEAFF.

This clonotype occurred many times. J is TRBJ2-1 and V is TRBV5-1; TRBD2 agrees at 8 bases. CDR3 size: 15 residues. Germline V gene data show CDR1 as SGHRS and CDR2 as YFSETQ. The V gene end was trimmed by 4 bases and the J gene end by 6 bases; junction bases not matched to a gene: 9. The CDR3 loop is CASSRQAGEGNEQFF. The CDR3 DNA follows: TGCGCCAGCAGCCGCCAAGCGGGAGAGGGCAATGAGCAGTTCTTC.

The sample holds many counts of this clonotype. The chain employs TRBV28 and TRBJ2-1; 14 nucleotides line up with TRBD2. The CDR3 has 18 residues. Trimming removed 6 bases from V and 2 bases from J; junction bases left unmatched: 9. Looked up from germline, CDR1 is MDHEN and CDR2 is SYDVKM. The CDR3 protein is CASSQGTSGSGTYNEQFF. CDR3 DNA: TGTGCCAGCAGCCAAGGGACTAGCGGGAGTGGAACCTACAATGAGCAGTTCTTC. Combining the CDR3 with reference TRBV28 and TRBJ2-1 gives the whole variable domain DVKVTQSSRYLVKRTGEKVFLECVQDMDHENMFWYRQDPGLGLRLIYFSYDVKMKEKGDIPEGYSVSREKKERFSLILESASTNQTSMYLCASSQGTSGSGTYNEQFFGPGTRLTVL.

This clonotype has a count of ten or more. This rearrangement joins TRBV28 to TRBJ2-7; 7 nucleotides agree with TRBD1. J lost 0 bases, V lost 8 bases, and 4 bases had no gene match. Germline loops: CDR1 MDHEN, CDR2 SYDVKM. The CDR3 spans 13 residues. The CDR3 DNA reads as TGTGCCAGCCAGACAGGGAACTCCTACGAGCAGTACTTC. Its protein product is CASQTGNSYEQYF. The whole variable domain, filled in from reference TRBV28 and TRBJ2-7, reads DVKVTQSSRYLVKRTGEKVFLECVQDMDHENMFWYRQDPGLGLRLIYFSYDVKMKEKGDIPEGYSVSREKKERFSLILESASTNQTSMYLCASQTGNSYEQYFGPGTRLTVT.

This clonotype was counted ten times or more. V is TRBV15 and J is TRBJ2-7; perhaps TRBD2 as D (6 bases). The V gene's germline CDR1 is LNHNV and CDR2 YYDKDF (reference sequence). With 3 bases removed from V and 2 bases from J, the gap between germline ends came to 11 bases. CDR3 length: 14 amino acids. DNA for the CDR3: TGTGCCACCAGCAGCACCAGGACTACCTACGAGCAGTACTTC. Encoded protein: CATSSTRTTYEQYF.

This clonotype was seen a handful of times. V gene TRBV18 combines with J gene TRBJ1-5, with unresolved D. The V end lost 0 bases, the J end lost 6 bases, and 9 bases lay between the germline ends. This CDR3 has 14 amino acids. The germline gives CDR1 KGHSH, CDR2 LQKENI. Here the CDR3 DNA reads TGTGCCAGCTCACCACCGGGCGCGGGTCAGCCCCAGCATTTT. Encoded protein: CASSPPGAGQPQHF.

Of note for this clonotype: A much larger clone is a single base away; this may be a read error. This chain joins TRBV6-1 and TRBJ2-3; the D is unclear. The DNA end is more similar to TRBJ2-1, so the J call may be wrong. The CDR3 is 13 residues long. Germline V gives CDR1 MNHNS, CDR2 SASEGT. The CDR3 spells CASSEVLGDEQFF. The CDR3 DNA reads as TGTGCCAGCAGTGAAGTACTGGGCGATGAGCAGTTCTTC.

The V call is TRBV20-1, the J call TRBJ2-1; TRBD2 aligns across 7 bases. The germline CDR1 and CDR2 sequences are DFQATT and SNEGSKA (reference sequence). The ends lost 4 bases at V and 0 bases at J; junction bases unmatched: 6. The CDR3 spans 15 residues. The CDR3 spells CSAISSGVSYNEQFF. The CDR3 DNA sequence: TGCAGTGCTATTTCTAGCGGAGTCTCCTACAATGAGCAGTTCTTC.

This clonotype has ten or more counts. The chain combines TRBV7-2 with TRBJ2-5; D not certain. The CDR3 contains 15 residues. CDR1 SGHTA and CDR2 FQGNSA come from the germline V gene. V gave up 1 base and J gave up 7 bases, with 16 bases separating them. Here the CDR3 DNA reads TGTGCCAGCAGCTTAGTCCCAAGGGTCGCGCCGACCCAGTACTTC. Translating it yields CASSLVPRVAPTQYF.

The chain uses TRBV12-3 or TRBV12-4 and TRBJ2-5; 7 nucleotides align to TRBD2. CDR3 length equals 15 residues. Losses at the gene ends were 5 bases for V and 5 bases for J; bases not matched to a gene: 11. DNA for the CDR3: TGTGCCAGCAGTGAAGCGGGGACTACCCGGGAGACCCAGTACTTC. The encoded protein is CASSEAGTTRETQYF.

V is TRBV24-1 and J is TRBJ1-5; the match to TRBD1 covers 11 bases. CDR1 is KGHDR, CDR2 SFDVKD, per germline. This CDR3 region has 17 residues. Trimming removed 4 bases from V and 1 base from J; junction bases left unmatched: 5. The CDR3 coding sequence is TGTGCCACCAGTGAGCGGACAGGGGGCGAAAGCAATCAGCCCCAGCATTTT. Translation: CATSERTGGESNQPQHF.

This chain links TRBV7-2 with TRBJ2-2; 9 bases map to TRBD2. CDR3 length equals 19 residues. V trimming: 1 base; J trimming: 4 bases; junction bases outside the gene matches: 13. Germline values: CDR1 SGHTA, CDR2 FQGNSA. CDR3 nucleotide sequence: TGTGCCAGCAGCTTAGAGGATTGGCGGGAGGGCGTTAGCACCGGGGAGCTGTTTTTT. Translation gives CASSLEDWREGVSTGELFF.

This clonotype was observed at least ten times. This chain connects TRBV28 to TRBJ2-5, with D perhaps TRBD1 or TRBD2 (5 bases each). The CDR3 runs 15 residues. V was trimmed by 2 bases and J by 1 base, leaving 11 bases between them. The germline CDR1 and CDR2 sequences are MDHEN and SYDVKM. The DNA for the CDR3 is TGTGCCAGCAGTTTACAGGGAGTAATCCAAGAGACCCAGTACTTC. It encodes CASSLQGVIQETQYF.

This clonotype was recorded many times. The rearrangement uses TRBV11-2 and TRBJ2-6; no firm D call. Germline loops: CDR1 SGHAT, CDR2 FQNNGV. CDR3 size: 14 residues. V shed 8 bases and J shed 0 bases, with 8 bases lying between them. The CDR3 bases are TGTGCCAGCGGAAGAGGCTCTGGGGCCAACGTCCTGACTTTC. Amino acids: CASGRGSGANVLTF.

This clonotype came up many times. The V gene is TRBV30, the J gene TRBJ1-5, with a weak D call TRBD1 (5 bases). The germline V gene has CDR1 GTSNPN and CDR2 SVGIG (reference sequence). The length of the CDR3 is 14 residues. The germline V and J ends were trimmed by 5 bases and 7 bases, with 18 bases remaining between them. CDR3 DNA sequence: TGTGCCTGGGCCCGAGCAGGGTCCCTCCAGCCCCAGCATTTT. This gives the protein CAWARAGSLQPQHF.

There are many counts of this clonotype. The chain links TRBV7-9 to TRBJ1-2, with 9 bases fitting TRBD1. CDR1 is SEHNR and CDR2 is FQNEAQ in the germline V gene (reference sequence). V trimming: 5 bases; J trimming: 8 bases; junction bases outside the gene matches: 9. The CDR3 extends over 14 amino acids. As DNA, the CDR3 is TGTGCCAGCAGCACCCTGACAGGGGGAAAGGGCTACACCTTC. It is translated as CASSTLTGGKGYTF. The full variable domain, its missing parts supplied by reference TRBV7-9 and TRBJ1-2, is DTGVSQNPRHKITKRGQNVTFRCDPISEHNRLYWYRQTLGQGPEFLTYFQNEAQLEKSRLLSDRFSAERPKGSFSTLEIQRTEQGDSAMYLCASSTLTGGKGYTFGSGTRLTVV.

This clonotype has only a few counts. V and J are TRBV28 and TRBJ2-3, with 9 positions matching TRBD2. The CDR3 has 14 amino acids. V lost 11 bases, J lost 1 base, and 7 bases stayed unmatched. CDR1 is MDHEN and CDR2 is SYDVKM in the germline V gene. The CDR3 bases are TGTGCCGGCCAAGAGCGGGAGGGCACAGATACGCAGTATTTT. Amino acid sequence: CAGQEREGTDTQYF. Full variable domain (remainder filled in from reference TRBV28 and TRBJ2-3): DVKVTQSSRYLVKRTGEKVFLECVQDMDHENMFWYRQDPGLGLRLIYFSYDVKMKEKGDIPEGYSVSREKKERFSLILESASTNQTSMYLCAGQEREGTDTQYFGPGTRLTVL.